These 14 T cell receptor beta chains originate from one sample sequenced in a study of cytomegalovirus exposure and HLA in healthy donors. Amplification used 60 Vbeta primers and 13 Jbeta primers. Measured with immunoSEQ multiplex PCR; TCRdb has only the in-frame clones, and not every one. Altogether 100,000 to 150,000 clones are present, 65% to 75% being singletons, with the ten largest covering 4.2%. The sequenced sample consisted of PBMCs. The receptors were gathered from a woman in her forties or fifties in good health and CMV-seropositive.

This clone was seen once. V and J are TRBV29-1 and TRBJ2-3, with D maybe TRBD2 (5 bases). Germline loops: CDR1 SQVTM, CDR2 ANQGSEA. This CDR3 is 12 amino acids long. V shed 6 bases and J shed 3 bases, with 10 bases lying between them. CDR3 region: CSVIGVTDTQYF. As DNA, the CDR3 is TGCAGCGTCATCGGGGTAACAGATACGCAGTATTTT.

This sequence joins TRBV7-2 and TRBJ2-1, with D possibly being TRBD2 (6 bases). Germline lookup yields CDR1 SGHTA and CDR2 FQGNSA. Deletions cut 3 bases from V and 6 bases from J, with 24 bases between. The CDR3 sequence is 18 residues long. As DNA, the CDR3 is TGTGCCAGCAGCTTTCACGGGCGGACTAATCGAATCCTCAATGAGCAGTTCTTC. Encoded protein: CASSFHGRTNRILNEQFF. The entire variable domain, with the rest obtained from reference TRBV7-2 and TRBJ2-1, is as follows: GAGVSQSPSNKVTEKGKDVELRCDPISGHTALYWYRQSLGQGLEFLIYFQGNSAPDKSGLPSDRFSAERTGGSVSTLTIQRTQQEDSAVYLCASSFHGRTNRILNEQFFGPGTRLTVL.

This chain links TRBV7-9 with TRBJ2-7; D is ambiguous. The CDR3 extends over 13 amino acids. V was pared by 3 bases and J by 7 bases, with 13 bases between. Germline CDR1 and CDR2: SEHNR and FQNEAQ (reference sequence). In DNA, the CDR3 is TGTGCCAGCAGCTTTTCCCCTTCTTCGGAGCAGTACTTC. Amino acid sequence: CASSFSPSSEQYF.

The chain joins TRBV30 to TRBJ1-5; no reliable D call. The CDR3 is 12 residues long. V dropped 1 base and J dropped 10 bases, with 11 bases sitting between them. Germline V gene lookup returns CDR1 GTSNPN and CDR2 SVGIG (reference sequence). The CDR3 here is CAWSGQHLPQHF. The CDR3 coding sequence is TGTGCCTGGAGTGGGCAACATTTACCCCAGCATTTT.

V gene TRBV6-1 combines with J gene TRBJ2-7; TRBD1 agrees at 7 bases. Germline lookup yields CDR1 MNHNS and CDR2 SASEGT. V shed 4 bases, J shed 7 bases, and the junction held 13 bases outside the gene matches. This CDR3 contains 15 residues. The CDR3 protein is CASSGSHRGLGEQYF. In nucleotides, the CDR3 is TGTGCCAGCAGTGGGTCCCACAGGGGCTTAGGGGAGCAGTACTTC.

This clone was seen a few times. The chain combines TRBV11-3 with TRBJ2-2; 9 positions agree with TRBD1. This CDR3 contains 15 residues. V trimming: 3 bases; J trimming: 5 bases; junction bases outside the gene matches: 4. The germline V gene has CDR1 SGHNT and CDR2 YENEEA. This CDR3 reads CASSLDRGRTGELFF. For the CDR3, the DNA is TGTGCCAGCAGCTTGGACAGGGGAAGGACCGGGGAGCTGTTTTTT.

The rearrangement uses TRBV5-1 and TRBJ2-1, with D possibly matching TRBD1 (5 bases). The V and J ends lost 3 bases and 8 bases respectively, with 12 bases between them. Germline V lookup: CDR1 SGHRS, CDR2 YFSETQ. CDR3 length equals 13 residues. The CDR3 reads CASSSEVGDEQFF. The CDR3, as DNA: TGCGCCAGCAGCTCGGAAGTAGGGGATGAGCAGTTCTTC.

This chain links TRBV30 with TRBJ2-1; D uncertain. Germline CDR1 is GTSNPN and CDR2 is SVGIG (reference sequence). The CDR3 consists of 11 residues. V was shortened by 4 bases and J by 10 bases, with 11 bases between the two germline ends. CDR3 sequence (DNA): TGTGCCTGGATGCTCTCTCGGGAGCAGTTCTTC. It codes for CAWMLSREQFF. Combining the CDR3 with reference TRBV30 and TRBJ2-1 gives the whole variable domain SQTIHQWPATLVQPVGSPLSLECTVEGTSNPNLYWYRQAAGRGLQLLFYSVGIGQISSEVPQNLSASRPQDRQFILSSKKLLLSDSGFYLCAWMLSREQFFGPGTRLTVL.

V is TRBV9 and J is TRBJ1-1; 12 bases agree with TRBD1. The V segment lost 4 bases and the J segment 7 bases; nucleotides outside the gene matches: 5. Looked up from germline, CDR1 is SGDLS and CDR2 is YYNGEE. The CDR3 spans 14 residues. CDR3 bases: TGTGCCAGCAGCTCGGGACAGGGGGCCAATGAAGCTTTCTTT. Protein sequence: CASSSGQGANEAFF. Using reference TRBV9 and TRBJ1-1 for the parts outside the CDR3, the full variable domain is DSGVTQTPKHLITATGQRVTLRCSPRSGDLSVYWYQQSLDQGLQFLIQYYNGEERAKGNILERFSAQQFPDLHSELNLSSLELGDSALYFCASSSGQGANEAFFGQGTRLTVV.

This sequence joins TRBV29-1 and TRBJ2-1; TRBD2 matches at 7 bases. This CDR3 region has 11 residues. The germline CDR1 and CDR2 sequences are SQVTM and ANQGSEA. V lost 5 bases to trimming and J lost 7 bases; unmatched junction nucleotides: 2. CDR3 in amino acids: CSVPGGNEQFF. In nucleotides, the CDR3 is TGCAGCGTTCCGGGGGGTAATGAGCAGTTCTTC.

The CDR3 DNA reads as TGTGCCAGCAGCTTGGGGCATTTGAACACCGGGGAGCTGTTTTTT. The encoded protein is CASSLGHLNTGELFF. The rearrangement uses TRBV7-3 and TRBJ2-2; a possible D gene is TRBD1 (5 bases). The CDR3 spans 15 residues. Germline-derived CDR1 and CDR2 are SGHTA and FQGTGA. Between the trimmed V and J ends, which lost 3 bases and 1 base, there was a span of 9 bases.

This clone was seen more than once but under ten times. In DNA form, the CDR3 reads TGTGCCAGCAGTGATGTGGGGACACGGACTGGAAACACCATATATTTT. Translating gives CASSDVGTRTGNTIYF. V usage is TRBV6-1 and J usage is TRBJ1-3, with a tentative D call TRBD1 (6 bases). From germline, CDR1 is MNHNS and CDR2 SASEGT. The V gene lost 3 bases and the J gene lost 2 bases, with 14 bases spanning the gap. The CDR3 is 16 amino acids.

The CDR3 DNA sequence: TGTGCCAGCTCACCACTCACAGGGGCCTCTGGAAACACCATATATTTT. Its translation is CASSPLTGASGNTIYF. The rearrangement uses TRBV18 and TRBJ1-3; 7 nucleotides match TRBD1. V lost 1 base to trimming and J lost 0 bases; unmatched junction nucleotides: 3. The germline gives CDR1 KGHSH, CDR2 LQKENI. The CDR3 is 16 residues long.

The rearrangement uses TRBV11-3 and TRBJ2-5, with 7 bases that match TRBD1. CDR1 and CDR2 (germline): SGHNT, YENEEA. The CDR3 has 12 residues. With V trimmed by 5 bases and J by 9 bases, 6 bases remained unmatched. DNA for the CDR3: TGTGCCAGCAGCCCCCGGACAGGACCCCAGTACTTC. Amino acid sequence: CASSPRTGPQYF.